The rows below give T cell receptor beta chains drawn from one sample of a study of blood T cells in healthy people across ages. Using its own MiXCR run on the 5' RACE reads, TCRdb lists one record per CDR3 protein. The table shows 1.5 million to 2 million distinct CDR3 sequences, with 49% occurring only once. Sequencing used blood. Receptors originate from a middle-aged woman in good health. Both conserved end residues are part of each CDR3. Clone size is stated in some rows and not others, as once, few, many or a class when expanded.

j_call: TRBJ1-2; clone_size: -; v_call: TRBV10-3; cdr3_aa: CAIRFAGEDSPFYGYTF
j_call: TRBJ2-7; clone_size: few; v_call: TRBV20-1; cdr3_aa: CSARAPSGDEQYF
j_call: TRBJ2-1; clone_size: few; v_call: TRBV12-3/TRBV12-4; cdr3_aa: CASSLPSDGSSYNEQFF
j_call: TRBJ2-7; clone_size: -; v_call: TRBV5-1; cdr3_aa: CVSRPSGEATYEQYF
j_call: TRBJ2-7; clone_size: -; v_call: TRBV7-2; cdr3_aa: CASRSDRRKYEQYF
j_call: TRBJ1-4; clone_size: -; v_call: TRBV18; cdr3_aa: CASSPLSANEKLFF
j_call: TRBJ2-1; clone_size: few; v_call: TRBV5-1; cdr3_aa: CASNVMDPYNEQFF
j_call: TRBJ2-7; clone_size: few; v_call: TRBV7-2; cdr3_aa: CASSLSYRERRSSYEQYF
j_call: TRBJ2-7; clone_size: -; v_call: TRBV7-9; cdr3_aa: CASSFDEHSKSSYEQYF
j_call: TRBJ2-3; clone_size: -; v_call: TRBV27; cdr3_aa: CASSLGRTKIDTQYF
j_call: TRBJ2-3; clone_size: -; v_call: TRBV7-9; cdr3_aa: CASSSPLAGGTDTQYF
j_call: TRBJ1-2; clone_size: -; v_call: TRBV7-9; cdr3_aa: CASSPYGRLGYTF
j_call: TRBJ2-1; clone_size: once; v_call: TRBV7-2; cdr3_aa: CASSRTFDNEQFF
j_call: TRBJ1-2; clone_size: -; v_call: TRBV28; cdr3_aa: CASSSFGVVPGQGLYGYTF
j_call: TRBJ1-5; clone_size: -; v_call: TRBV28; cdr3_aa: CASGRGSNQPQHF
j_call: TRBJ2-1; clone_size: few; v_call: TRBV4-3; cdr3_aa: CASKSGDALTYNEQFF
j_call: TRBJ1-4; clone_size: -; v_call: TRBV5-6; cdr3_aa: CASSLTASNEKLFF
j_call: TRBJ2-1; clone_size: -; v_call: TRBV15; cdr3_aa: CATSRDGRSPGANEQFF
j_call: TRBJ2-5; clone_size: -; v_call: TRBV7-2; cdr3_aa: CASTPVPQETQYF
j_call: TRBJ2-3; clone_size: few; v_call: TRBV24-1; cdr3_aa: CATSAIGRGGTDTQYF
j_call: TRBJ2-3; clone_size: -; v_call: TRBV6-6; cdr3_aa: CASSYSAGLLTDTQYF
j_call: -; clone_size: -; v_call: TRBV9; cdr3_aa: CASSVDPSGDYEQYF
j_call: TRBJ1-5; clone_size: few; v_call: TRBV10-3; cdr3_aa: CAISEVGQPQHF
j_call: TRBJ1-2; clone_size: few; v_call: TRBV10-3; cdr3_aa: CAISDPGQGNYGYTF
j_call: -; clone_size: -; v_call: TRBV12-3/TRBV12-4; cdr3_aa: CASSLGRASGYNEQYF
j_call: TRBJ1-5; clone_size: few; v_call: TRBV5-8; cdr3_aa: CASSLDGWAEGNQPQHF
j_call: TRBJ2-1; clone_size: few; v_call: TRBV4-3; cdr3_aa: CASSQDGPVGTSGGPGNEQFF
j_call: TRBJ2-3; clone_size: -; v_call: TRBV6-1; cdr3_aa: CASSRRQGVFLGDTDTQYF
j_call: TRBJ2-7; clone_size: -; v_call: TRBV20-1; cdr3_aa: CSARKGHSYEQYF
j_call: TRBJ1-5; clone_size: -; v_call: TRBV20-1; cdr3_aa: CSASDRQRFYSNQPQHF
j_call: TRBJ1-1; clone_size: -; v_call: TRBV5-1; cdr3_aa: CASSLMTGRHTEAFF
j_call: TRBJ2-3; clone_size: -; v_call: TRBV11-2; cdr3_aa: CASSVGPLGGGTDTQYF
j_call: TRBJ1-5; clone_size: -; v_call: TRBV7-9; cdr3_aa: CASSPGDGSNQPQHF
j_call: TRBJ2-7; clone_size: -; v_call: TRBV7-9; cdr3_aa: CASSPSPDRGSYEQYF
j_call: TRBJ2-5; clone_size: -; v_call: TRBV5-1; cdr3_aa: CASSLGVLGGNQETQYF
j_call: TRBJ1-6; clone_size: -; v_call: TRBV7-8; cdr3_aa: CASSLALGSYNSPLHF
j_call: TRBJ1-2; clone_size: -; v_call: TRBV5-1; cdr3_aa: CASSMAGDPGGYTF
j_call: TRBJ2-5; clone_size: once; v_call: TRBV6-2/TRBV6-3; cdr3_aa: CARRETQYF
j_call: TRBJ2-6; clone_size: few; v_call: TRBV7-2; cdr3_aa: CASTTPVGQGVLTF
j_call: TRBJ2-1; clone_size: few; v_call: TRBV6-4; cdr3_aa: CASSDSGQSEQFF
j_call: TRBJ1-2; clone_size: -; v_call: TRBV27; cdr3_aa: CASSSTSPGGYTF
j_call: TRBJ2-6; clone_size: few; v_call: TRBV15; cdr3_aa: CATSSSFGGPGANVLTF
j_call: TRBJ2-3; clone_size: -; v_call: TRBV9; cdr3_aa: CASSVEGEADTQYF
j_call: TRBJ2-1; clone_size: -; v_call: TRBV10-2; cdr3_aa: CASSDGVPFF
j_call: TRBJ2-1; clone_size: -; v_call: TRBV20-1; cdr3_aa: CSASRQAYNEQFF
j_call: TRBJ2-7; clone_size: -; v_call: TRBV2; cdr3_aa: CASSTPSGSYEQYF
j_call: TRBJ2-7; clone_size: -; v_call: TRBV12-3/TRBV12-4; cdr3_aa: CASSRDRDSGYEQYF
j_call: TRBJ2-1; clone_size: -; v_call: TRBV29-1; cdr3_aa: CSVPQGGGAFEQFF
j_call: TRBJ2-3; clone_size: -; v_call: TRBV6-5; cdr3_aa: CASRSHRGADTQYF
j_call: -; clone_size: -; v_call: TRBV6-2/TRBV6-3; cdr3_aa: CASSSIAGWGETQYF
j_call: TRBJ2-7; clone_size: -; v_call: TRBV2; cdr3_aa: CASSARLAATYEQYF
j_call: TRBJ1-2; clone_size: -; v_call: TRBV20-1; cdr3_aa: CSAPGQGAGGYTF
j_call: TRBJ2-1; clone_size: -; v_call: TRBV9; cdr3_aa: CASSVGLLHEQFF
j_call: TRBJ2-1; clone_size: -; v_call: TRBV7-2; cdr3_aa: CASSHPQRGDSYNEQFF
j_call: TRBJ2-7; clone_size: -; v_call: TRBV28; cdr3_aa: CASSRDGDYEQYF